This T cell receptor beta chain was observed in a study of T cell repertoires in cytomegalovirus infection. A note on this clonotype: Its antigen is still unknown.

This CDR3 contains 16 residues. CDR1 SGHNT and CDR2 YENEEA come from the germline V gene. Germline trimming cut 5 bases from V and 0 bases from J; bases unmatched to any gene: 7. TCRdb reprocessed the reads with MiXCR, giving one entry per CDR3 protein. The sample includes roughly 69,000 distinct CDR3 sequences, around 28% of them seen just once. V gene TRBV11-3 combines with J gene TRBJ1-3; 7 nucleotides line up with TRBD1. Sequencing was performed on CD8+ T cells from cultured PBMCs, taken from culture after CMV antigen stimulation. This TCR came from a human donor in good health (CMV status not recorded). Some clones in this sample may be carry-over from other donors' samples. In nucleotides, the CDR3 is TGTGCCAGCAGCCCACGGACAGGCTCCTCTGGAAACACCATATATTTT. Translating it yields CASSPRTGSSGNTIYF.